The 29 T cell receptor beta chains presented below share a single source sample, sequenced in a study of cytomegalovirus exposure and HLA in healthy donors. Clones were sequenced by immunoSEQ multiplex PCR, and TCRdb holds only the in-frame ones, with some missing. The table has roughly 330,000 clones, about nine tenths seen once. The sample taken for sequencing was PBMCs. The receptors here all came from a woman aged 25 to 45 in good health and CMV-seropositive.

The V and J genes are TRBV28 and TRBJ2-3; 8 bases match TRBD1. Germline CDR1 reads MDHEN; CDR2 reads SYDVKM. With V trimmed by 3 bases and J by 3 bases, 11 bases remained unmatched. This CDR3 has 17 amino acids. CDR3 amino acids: CASSLGHLGQGTDTQYF. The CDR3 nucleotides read TGTGCCAGCAGTTTGGGCCATCTCGGACAGGGAACAGATACGCAGTATTTT.

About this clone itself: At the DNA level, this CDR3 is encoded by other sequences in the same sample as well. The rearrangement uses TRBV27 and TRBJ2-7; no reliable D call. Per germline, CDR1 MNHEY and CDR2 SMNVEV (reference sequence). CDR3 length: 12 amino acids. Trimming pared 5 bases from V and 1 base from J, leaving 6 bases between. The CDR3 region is CASSPPSYEQYF. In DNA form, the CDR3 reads TGTGCCAGCAGTCCCCCTTCCTACGAGCAGTACTTC.

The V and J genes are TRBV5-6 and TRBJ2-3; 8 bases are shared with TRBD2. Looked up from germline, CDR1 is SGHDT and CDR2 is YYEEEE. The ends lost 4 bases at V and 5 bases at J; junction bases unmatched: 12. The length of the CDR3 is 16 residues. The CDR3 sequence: CASSATASGRVDTQYF. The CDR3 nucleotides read TGTGCCAGCAGCGCGACTGCTAGCGGGCGGGTAGATACGCAGTATTTT.

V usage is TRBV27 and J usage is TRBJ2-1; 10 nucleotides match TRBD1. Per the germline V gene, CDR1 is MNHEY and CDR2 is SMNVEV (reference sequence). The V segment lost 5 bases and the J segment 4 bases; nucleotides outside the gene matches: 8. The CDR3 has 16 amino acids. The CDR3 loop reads CASSPRTGGTYNEQFF. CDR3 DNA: TGTGCCAGCAGTCCCAGGACAGGGGGGACTTACAATGAGCAGTTCTTC.

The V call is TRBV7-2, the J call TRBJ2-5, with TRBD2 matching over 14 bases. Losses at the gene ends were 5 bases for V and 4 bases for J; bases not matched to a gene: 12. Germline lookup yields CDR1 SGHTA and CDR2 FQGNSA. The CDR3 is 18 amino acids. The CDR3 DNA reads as TGTGCCAGCAGCCATGGACTAGCGGGAGGTGGGTCAGGAGAGACCCAGTACTTC. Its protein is CASSHGLAGGGSGETQYF. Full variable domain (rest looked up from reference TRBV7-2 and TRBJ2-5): GAGVSQSPSNKVTEKGKDVELRCDPISGHTALYWYRQSLGQGLEFLIYFQGNSAPDKSGLPSDRFSAERTGGSVSTLTIQRTQQEDSAVYLCASSHGLAGGGSGETQYFGPGTRLLVL.

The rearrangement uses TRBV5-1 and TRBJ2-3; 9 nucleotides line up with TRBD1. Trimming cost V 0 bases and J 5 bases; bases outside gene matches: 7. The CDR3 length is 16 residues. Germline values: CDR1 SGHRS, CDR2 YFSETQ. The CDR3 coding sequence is TGCGCCAGCAGCTTGGGGGACAGGGTTCTAGTAGATACGCAGTATTTT. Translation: CASSLGDRVLVDTQYF.

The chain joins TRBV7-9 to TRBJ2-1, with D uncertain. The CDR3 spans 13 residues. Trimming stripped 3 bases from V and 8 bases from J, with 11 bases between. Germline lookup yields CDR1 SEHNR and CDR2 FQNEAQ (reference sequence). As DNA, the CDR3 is TGTGCCAGCAGCTTCGGTATTATCGATGAGCAGTTCTTC. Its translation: CASSFGIIDEQFF.

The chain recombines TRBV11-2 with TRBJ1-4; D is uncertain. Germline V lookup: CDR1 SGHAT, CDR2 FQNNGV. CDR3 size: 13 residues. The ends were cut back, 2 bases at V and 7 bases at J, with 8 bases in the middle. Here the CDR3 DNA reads TGTGCCAGCAGCTTAAAGTGGGGTGAAAAACTGTTTTTT. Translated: CASSLKWGEKLFF.

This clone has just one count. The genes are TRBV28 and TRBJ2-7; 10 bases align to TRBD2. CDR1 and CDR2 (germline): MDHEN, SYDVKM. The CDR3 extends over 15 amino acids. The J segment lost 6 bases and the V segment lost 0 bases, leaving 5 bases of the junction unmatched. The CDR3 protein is CASSLWKAGGPEQYF. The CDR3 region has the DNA TGTGCCAGCAGTTTATGGAAAGCGGGAGGGCCCGAGCAGTACTTC. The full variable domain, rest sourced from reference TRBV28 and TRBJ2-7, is DVKVTQSSRYLVKRTGEKVFLECVQDMDHENMFWYRQDPGLGLRLIYFSYDVKMKEKGDIPEGYSVSREKKERFSLILESASTNQTSMYLCASSLWKAGGPEQYFGPGTRLTVT.

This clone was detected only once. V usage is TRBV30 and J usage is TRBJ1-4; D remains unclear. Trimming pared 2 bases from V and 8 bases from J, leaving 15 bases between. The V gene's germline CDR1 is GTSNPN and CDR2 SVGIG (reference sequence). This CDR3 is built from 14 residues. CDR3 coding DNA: TGTGCCTGGAGTCCCGCCGAGCGACGAGAAAAACTGTTTTTT. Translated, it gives CAWSPAERREKLFF.

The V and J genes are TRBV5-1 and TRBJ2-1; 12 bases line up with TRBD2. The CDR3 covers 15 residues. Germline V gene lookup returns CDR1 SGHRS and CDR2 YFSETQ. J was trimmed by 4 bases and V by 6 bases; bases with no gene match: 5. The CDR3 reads CASTQTSGSYNEQFF. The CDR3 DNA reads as TGCGCCAGCACGCAGACTAGCGGGAGTTACAATGAGCAGTTCTTC.

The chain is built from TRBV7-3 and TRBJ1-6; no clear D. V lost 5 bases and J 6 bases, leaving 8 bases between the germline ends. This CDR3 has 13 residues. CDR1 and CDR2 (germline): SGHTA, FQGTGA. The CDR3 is CASSEDGNSPLHF. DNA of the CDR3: TGTGCCAGCAGCGAGGACGGTAATTCACCCCTCCACTTT.

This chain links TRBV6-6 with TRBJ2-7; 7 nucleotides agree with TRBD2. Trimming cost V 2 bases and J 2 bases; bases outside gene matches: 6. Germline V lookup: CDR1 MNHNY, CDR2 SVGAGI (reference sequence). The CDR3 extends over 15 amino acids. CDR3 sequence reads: CASSYESGGPYEQYF. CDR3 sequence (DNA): TGTGCCAGCAGTTACGAGTCGGGGGGTCCCTACGAGCAGTACTTC.

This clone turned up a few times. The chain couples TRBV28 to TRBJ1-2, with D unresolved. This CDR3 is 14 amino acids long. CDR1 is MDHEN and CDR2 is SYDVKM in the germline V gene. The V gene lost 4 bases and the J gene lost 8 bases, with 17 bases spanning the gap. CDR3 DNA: TGTGCCAGCAGTTCCTCGCCGGGAGGAGGAGGCTACACCTTC. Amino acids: CASSSSPGGGGYTF.

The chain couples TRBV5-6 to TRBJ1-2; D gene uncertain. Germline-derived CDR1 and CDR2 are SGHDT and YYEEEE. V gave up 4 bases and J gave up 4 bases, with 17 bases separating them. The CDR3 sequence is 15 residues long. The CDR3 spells CASSTATLLAYGYTF. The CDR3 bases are TGTGCCAGCAGCACAGCTACCCTCTTAGCCTATGGCTACACCTTC.

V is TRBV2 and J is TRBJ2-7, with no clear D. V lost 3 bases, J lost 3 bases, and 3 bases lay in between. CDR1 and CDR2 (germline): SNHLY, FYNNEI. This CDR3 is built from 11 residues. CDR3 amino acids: CASSDNYEQYF. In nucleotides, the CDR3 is TGTGCCAGCAGTGACAACTACGAGCAGTACTTC.

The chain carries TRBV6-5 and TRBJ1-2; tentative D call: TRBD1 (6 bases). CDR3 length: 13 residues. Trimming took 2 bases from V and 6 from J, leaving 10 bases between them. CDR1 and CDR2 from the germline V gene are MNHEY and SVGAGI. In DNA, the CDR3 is TGTGCCAGCAGTTACGTCAGGGGAGATGGCTACACCTTC. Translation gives CASSYVRGDGYTF.

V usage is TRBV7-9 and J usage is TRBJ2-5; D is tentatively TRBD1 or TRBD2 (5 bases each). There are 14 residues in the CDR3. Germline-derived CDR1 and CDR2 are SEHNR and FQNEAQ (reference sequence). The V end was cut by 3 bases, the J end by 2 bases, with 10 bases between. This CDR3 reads CASSFSGPQETQYF. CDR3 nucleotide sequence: TGTGCCAGCAGCTTCTCGGGGCCACAAGAGACCCAGTACTTC.

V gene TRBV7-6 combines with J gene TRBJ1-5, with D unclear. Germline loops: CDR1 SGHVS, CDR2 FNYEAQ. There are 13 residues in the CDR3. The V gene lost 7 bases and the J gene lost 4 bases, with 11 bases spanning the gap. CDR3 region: CASTQGRNQPQHF. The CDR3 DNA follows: TGTGCCAGCACGCAAGGAAGGAATCAGCCCCAGCATTTT.

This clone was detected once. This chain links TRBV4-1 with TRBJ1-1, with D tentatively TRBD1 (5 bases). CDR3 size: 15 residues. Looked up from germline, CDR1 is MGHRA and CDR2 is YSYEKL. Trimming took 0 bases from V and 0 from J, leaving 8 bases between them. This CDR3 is CASSQERGMNTEAFF. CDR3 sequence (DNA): TGCGCCAGCAGCCAAGAGAGGGGAATGAACACTGAAGCTTTCTTT.

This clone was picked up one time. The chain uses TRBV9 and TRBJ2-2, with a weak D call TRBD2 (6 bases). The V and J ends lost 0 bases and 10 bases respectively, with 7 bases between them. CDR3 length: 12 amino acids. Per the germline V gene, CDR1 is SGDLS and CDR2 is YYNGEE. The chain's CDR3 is CASSVGGVELFF. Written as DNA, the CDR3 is TGTGCCAGCAGCGTAGGCGGGGTGGAGCTGTTTTTT. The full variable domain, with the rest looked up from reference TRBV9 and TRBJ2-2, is DSGVTQTPKHLITATGQRVTLRCSPRSGDLSVYWYQQSLDQGLQFLIQYYNGEERAKGNILERFSAQQFPDLHSELNLSSLELGDSALYFCASSVGGVELFFGEGSRLTVL.

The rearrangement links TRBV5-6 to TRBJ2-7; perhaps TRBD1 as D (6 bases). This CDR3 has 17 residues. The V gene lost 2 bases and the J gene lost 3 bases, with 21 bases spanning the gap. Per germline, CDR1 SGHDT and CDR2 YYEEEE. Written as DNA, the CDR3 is TGTGCCAGCAGCTTTAACGATTTGGACAGACTTTTCTACGAGCAGTACTTC. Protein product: CASSFNDLDRLFYEQYF.

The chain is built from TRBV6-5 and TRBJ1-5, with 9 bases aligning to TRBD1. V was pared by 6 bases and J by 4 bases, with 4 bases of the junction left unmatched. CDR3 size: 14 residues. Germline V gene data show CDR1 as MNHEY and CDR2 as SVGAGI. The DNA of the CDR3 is TGTGCCAGCAGCACAGGGGGCATTAATCAGCCCCAGCATTTT. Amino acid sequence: CASSTGGINQPQHF.

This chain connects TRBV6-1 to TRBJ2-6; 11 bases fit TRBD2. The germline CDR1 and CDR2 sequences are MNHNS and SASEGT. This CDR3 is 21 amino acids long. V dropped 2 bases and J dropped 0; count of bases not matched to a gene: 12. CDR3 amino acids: CASSEFAGGLAANSGANVLTF. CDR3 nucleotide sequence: TGTGCCAGCAGTGAATTTGCAGGGGGACTAGCGGCTAACTCTGGGGCCAACGTCCTGACTTTC.

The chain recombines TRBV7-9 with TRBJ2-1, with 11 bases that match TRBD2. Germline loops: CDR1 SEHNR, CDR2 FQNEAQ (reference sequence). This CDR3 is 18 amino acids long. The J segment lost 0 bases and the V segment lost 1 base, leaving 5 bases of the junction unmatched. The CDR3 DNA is TGTGCCAGCAGCTTAGAGTCACTAGCGGGGGCCTCCTACAATGAGCAGTTCTTC. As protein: CASSLESLAGASYNEQFF.

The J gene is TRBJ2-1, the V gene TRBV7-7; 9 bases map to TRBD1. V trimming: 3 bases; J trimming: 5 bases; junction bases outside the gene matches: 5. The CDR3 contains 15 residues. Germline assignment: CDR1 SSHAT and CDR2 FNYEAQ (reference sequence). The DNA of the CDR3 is TGTGCCAGCAGCTTCCGGGACAGGGTCGACAATGAGCAGTTCTTC. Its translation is CASSFRDRVDNEQFF.

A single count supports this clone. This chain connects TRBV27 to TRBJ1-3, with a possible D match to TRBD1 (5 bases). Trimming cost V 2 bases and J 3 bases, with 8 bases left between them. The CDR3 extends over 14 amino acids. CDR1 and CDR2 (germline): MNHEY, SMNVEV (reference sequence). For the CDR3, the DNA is TGTGCCAGCAGTTTAAGGGGTTTTGGAAACACCATATATTTT. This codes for CASSLRGFGNTIYF.

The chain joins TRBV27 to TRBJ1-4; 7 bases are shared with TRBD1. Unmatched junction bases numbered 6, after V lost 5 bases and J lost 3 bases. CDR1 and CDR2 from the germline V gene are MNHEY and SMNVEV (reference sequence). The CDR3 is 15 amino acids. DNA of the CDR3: TGTGCCAGCAGTGTCCGAGGGACAGCTAATGAAAAACTGTTTTTT. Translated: CASSVRGTANEKLFF.

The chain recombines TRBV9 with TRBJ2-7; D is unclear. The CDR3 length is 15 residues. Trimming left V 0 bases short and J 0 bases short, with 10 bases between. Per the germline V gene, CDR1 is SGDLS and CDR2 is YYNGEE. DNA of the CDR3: TGTGCCAGCAGCGTAGTAACAATTAGCTCCTACGAGCAGTACTTC. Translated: CASSVVTISSYEQYF.